This T cell receptor (beta chain) was found in a study of patients and donors after allogeneic stem cell transplantation (dated by TCRdb to the early 2020s). The library relied on RT-PCR. Sequencing took place on a NextSeq 550. TCRdb cleaned the public reads at Q25 with fastp, built clones with MiXCR and kept in-frame beta chains. Every CDR3 protein is listed once, alongside the most common genes and DNA of its rows. A total of roughly 880,000 distinct CDR3 sequences appear in this sample, around 17% of them only once. Clones ranked in the top ten supply roughly 6% of the sample. A remark on this clonotype: This clone's antigen is unknown. This may be a read error: a much more frequent sequence differs by one nucleotide.

Including the terminal cysteine and phenylalanine, the CDR3 comprises 14 residues. The DNA shown is the 42-base CDR3, in frame from base 1. Trimming at the junction amounts to 5 bases on V and 3 bases on J, and the germline ends lie 11 bases apart. The germline V gene (reference sequence) gives CDR1 as MNHEY and CDR2 as SMNVEV. Sequencing was done on a sample of blood, either unsorted or a sorted T cell fraction (not recorded which). The sequence was obtained from a human donor who was either an allogeneic HSCT recipient or a stem cell or donor lymphocyte infusion donor (not recorded which). It is not recorded whose cells these are; they may come from a transplant donor. Here the chain combines TRBV27 and TRBJ1-5; a weak D assignment points to TRBD1 (6 bases agree). The DNA is as follows: TGTGCCAGCAGTGCACAGGGCCCCAATCAGCCCCAGCATTTT. Its product reads: CASSAQGPNQPQHF.